The 25 T cell receptor beta chains in this list originate from one sample, sequenced in a study of cytomegalovirus exposure and HLA in healthy donors (dated by TCRdb to about 2017). Library preparation was by the immunoSEQ multiplex PCR assay. The multiplex PCR relied on a mix of 60 forward primers for TCR Vbeta segments and 13 reverse primers for TCR Jbeta segments. TCRdb stores this immuneACCESS table with in-frame sequences only. Part of the clones is absent; in the studies checked, under half of the shortfall reflects unresolved V genes, and no reason is known for the rest. This sample has about 150,000 clones in its table, and around 90% of those were observed once. Around 0.54% of the sample belongs to the ten largest clones. The specimen was PBMCs. All receptors derive from a woman aged 40 to 50 in good health and CMV-seronegative.

The V and J genes are TRBV28 and TRBJ1-1; TRBD1 matches at 10 bases. This CDR3 is 15 amino acids long. The V and J ends lost 5 bases and 5 bases, in that order; junction bases with no gene match: 8. Germline V gene lookup returns CDR1 MDHEN and CDR2 SYDVKM. The chain's CDR3 is CASSAPTGGKTEAFF. CDR3 in DNA: TGTGCCAGCAGTGCCCCGACAGGGGGCAAGACTGAAGCTTTCTTT.

As DNA, the CDR3 is TGTGCCAGCAGCTTAGGACAGGGTGTTCAGGCTTTCTTT. Translating it yields CASSLGQGVQAFF. This chain connects TRBV11-3 to TRBJ1-1, with 7 bases that match TRBD1. V shed 1 base and J 11 bases; nucleotides not matched to a gene: 7. Germline-derived CDR1 and CDR2 are SGHNT and YENEEA. This CDR3 comprises 13 residues.

The chain uses TRBV6-1 and TRBJ2-5; TRBD2 aligns across 8 bases. The CDR3 is 16 amino acids. After removal of 4 bases from V and 6 bases from J, the junction contained 13 bases not matched to a gene. Germline CDR1 MNHNS, CDR2 SASEGT. CDR3 residues: CASSANSGDYLKTQYF. In DNA form, the CDR3 reads TGTGCCAGCAGTGCTAATAGCGGGGACTACCTGAAGACCCAGTACTTC.

The chain joins TRBV25-1 to TRBJ2-2; 9 bases are a match to TRBD2. CDR3 length: 17 amino acids. The germline gives CDR1 MGHDK, CDR2 SYGVNS. J lost 7 bases, V lost 0 bases, and 9 bases had no gene match. DNA of the CDR3: TGTGCCAGCAGTGAATATCGAGTAGCGGGAGCTAACGGGGAGCTGTTTTTT. Translated: CASSEYRVAGANGELFF.

V gene TRBV28 combines with J gene TRBJ1-5; 9 nucleotides line up with TRBD1. Germline lookup yields CDR1 MDHEN and CDR2 SYDVKM. This CDR3 comprises 15 residues. Trimming took 6 bases from V and 4 from J; bases not matched to a gene: 7. CDR3 DNA sequence: TGTGCCAGCAGGACTTGGGGACAGGGAAATCAGCCCCAGCATTTT. This codes for CASRTWGQGNQPQHF.

This chain links TRBV5-1 with TRBJ2-7, with 10 bases fitting TRBD2. Germline V gene sequence: CDR1 SGHRS, CDR2 YFSETQ. CDR3 length: 16 amino acids. V was pared by 0 bases and J by 5 bases, with 8 bases of the junction left unmatched. The CDR3 protein is CASSLGASGSIDEQYF. The CDR3, as DNA: TGCGCCAGCAGCTTGGGTGCTAGCGGGAGTATCGACGAGCAGTACTTC.

The chain links TRBV5-1 to TRBJ2-7; 9 nucleotides align to TRBD2. J was trimmed by 2 bases and V by 4 bases; bases with no gene match: 7. The CDR3 extends over 15 amino acids. Germline lookup yields CDR1 SGHRS and CDR2 YFSETQ. CDR3 region: CASSRTLAGTYEQYF. CDR3 sequence (DNA): TGCGCCAGCAGCCGAACCCTAGCGGGAACCTACGAGCAGTACTTC.

CDR3 nucleotides: TGTGCCAGCAGTCCCAGGACAGTATCAGGGCTTGGGAACACTGAAGCTTTCTTT. Its translation: CASSPRTVSGLGNTEAFF. The J gene is TRBJ1-1, the V gene TRBV27; a possible D gene is TRBD1 (6 bases). The CDR3 runs 18 residues. CDR1 is MNHEY and CDR2 is SMNVEV in the germline V gene (reference sequence). V gave up 5 bases and J gave up 1 base, with 23 bases separating them.

The genes are TRBV28 and TRBJ2-3, with D tentatively TRBD2 (5 bases). CDR1 MDHEN and CDR2 SYDVKM come from the germline V gene. This CDR3 spans 13 amino acids. Trimming stripped 8 bases from V and 2 bases from J, with 11 bases between. This chain's CDR3 is CASSGRNTDTQYF. The CDR3 DNA is TGTGCCAGCTCTGGGAGAAACACAGATACGCAGTATTTT.

V gene TRBV10-3 combines with J gene TRBJ2-7; D gene ambiguous. The CDR3 is made up of 14 amino acids. Germline-derived CDR1 and CDR2 are ENHRY and SYGVKD. V lost 6 bases, J lost 0 bases, and 12 bases lay in between. The DNA for the CDR3 is TGTGCCATCAGAGAGGAAGCCCTCTCCTACGAGCAGTACTTC. It translates to CAIREEALSYEQYF.

The chain has TRBV28 and TRBJ2-7, with no clear D. CDR3 length: 14 amino acids. The V end was cut by 5 bases, the J end by 3 bases, with 14 bases between. CDR1 and CDR2 from the germline V gene are MDHEN and SYDVKM. The CDR3 DNA reads as TGTGCCAGCAGTCCTAACGCACTCCTCTACGAGCAGTACTTC. It encodes CASSPNALLYEQYF.

In this sample, this clone turned up once. The chain couples TRBV2 to TRBJ2-7, with 13 bases fitting TRBD2. Germline CDR1 and CDR2: SNHLY and FYNNEI. The CDR3 is 14 residues long. The V gene end was trimmed by 6 bases and the J gene end by 2 bases; junction bases not matched to a gene: 1. CDR3 nucleotide sequence: TGTGCCAGCAGGGGGACTAGCGGGACCTACGAGCAGTACTTC. Translating gives CASRGTSGTYEQYF.

The V and J genes are TRBV7-9 and TRBJ1-3, with TRBD1 matching 7 bases. CDR1 is SEHNR and CDR2 is FQNEAQ in the germline V gene (reference sequence). The V segment lost 5 bases and the J segment 0 bases; nucleotides outside the gene matches: 7. This CDR3 has 16 residues. CDR3 loop: CASSPRQGSSGNTIYF. For the CDR3, the DNA is TGTGCCAGCAGCCCTCGACAGGGCAGCTCTGGAAACACCATATATTTT.

J is TRBJ1-5 and V is TRBV29-1; weak D call: TRBD1 (5 bases). The V end was cut by 6 bases, the J end by 6 bases, with 12 bases between. The V gene's germline CDR1 is SQVTM and CDR2 ANQGSEA. The CDR3 has 12 amino acids. CDR3 region: CSVSEGAQPQHF. In DNA, the CDR3 is TGCAGCGTCTCGGAAGGGGCTCAGCCCCAGCATTTT. The variable domain in full, completed from reference TRBV29-1 and TRBJ1-5, reads SAVISQKPSRDICQRGTSLTIQCQVDSQVTMMFWYRQQPGQSLTLIATANQGSEATYESGFVIDKFPISRPNLTFSTLTVSNMSPEDSSIYLCSVSEGAQPQHFGDGTRLSIL.

This chain joins TRBV5-1 and TRBJ2-1; 8 nucleotides line up with TRBD2. Germline V gene data show CDR1 as SGHRS and CDR2 as YFSETQ. The CDR3 runs to 13 residues. J lost 6 bases, V lost 3 bases, and 2 bases had no gene match. The CDR3 here is CASSWGTSNEQFF. In DNA form, the CDR3 reads TGCGCCAGCAGCTGGGGGACTAGCAATGAGCAGTTCTTC.

The chain combines TRBV19 with TRBJ1-1; TRBD1 might be the D (5 bases). The V gene's germline CDR1 is LNHDA and CDR2 SQIVND (reference sequence). The CDR3 has 14 amino acids. Trimming stripped 5 bases from V and 5 bases from J, with 15 bases between. The CDR3 DNA reads TGTGCCAGTAGTGTTCCAGGGACTTGGACTGAAGCTTTCTTT. It specifies CASSVPGTWTEAFF.

The rearrangement links TRBV7-6 to TRBJ2-7, with 8 nucleotides matching TRBD2. The CDR3 sequence is 14 residues long. V lost 2 bases and J lost 4; bases outside the gene matches: 4. Germline CDR1 and CDR2: SGHVS and FNYEAQ. The CDR3 loop reads CASSLTSGSYEQYF. The CDR3 bases are TGTGCCAGCAGCTTAACCAGCGGGAGTTACGAGCAGTACTTC.

The V and J genes are TRBV6-7 and TRBJ2-5, with 13 nucleotides matching TRBD2. TRBV6-7 is flagged as an ORF with uncertain function. Trimming cost V 4 bases and J 5 bases; bases outside gene matches: 7. The CDR3 is 16 amino acids. DNA of the CDR3: TGTGCCAGCAGTTTCAAGACTAGCGGGAGGAACGAGACCCAGTACTTC. Translating it yields CASSFKTSGRNETQYF.

The J gene is TRBJ2-7, the V gene TRBV2, with D possibly TRBD2 on 7 matching bases. The CDR3 is 14 residues long. From germline, CDR1 is SNHLY and CDR2 FYNNEI. V gave up 4 bases and J gave up 3 bases, with 13 bases separating them. Here the CDR3 reads CASSARGGIYEQYF. CDR3 in DNA: TGTGCCAGCAGTGCGAGGGGGGGTATCTACGAGCAGTACTTC. The full variable domain, its missing parts supplied by reference TRBV2 and TRBJ2-7, is EPEVTQTPSHQVTQMGQEVILRCVPISNHLYFYWYRQILGQKVEFLVSFYNNEISEKSEIFDDQFSVERPDGSNFTLKIRSTKLEDSAMYFCASSARGGIYEQYFGPGTRLTVT.

The chain employs TRBV7-9 and TRBJ1-6; 7 positions match TRBD1. The V gene end was trimmed by 5 bases and the J gene end by 8 bases; junction bases not matched to a gene: 0. Per the germline V gene, CDR1 is SEHNR and CDR2 is FQNEAQ (reference sequence). This CDR3 has 12 amino acids. CDR3 nucleotides: TGTGCCAGCAGCCAGGGGGATTCACCCCTCCACTTT. Translated: CASSQGDSPLHF.

This clone was counted only a few times. The J gene is TRBJ1-2, the V gene TRBV10-3, with a possible D match to TRBD1 (5 bases). This CDR3 spans 14 amino acids. The V end was cut by 3 bases, the J end by 8 bases, with 16 bases between. Germline lookup yields CDR1 ENHRY and CDR2 SYGVKD. CDR3 protein: CAISEGIGAGGYTF. In nucleotides, the CDR3 is TGTGCCATCAGTGAAGGCATCGGAGCAGGGGGCTACACCTTC.

J is TRBJ2-5 and V is TRBV7-8, with 7 bases matching TRBD2. In germline, CDR1 is SGHVS, CDR2 FQNEAQ. This CDR3 is 14 amino acids long. V dropped 5 bases and J dropped 5; count of bases not matched to a gene: 8. The CDR3 loop reads CASSGRAGLETQYF. The CDR3 DNA follows: TGTGCCAGCAGCGGAAGAGCGGGATTGGAGACCCAGTACTTC.

The V and J genes are TRBV9 and TRBJ2-2, with TRBD2 as a possible D gene (5 bases). Germline loops: CDR1 SGDLS, CDR2 YYNGEE. This CDR3 has 15 amino acids. With 4 bases removed from V and 7 bases from J, the gap between germline ends came to 17 bases. CDR3 protein: CASSPRVPSGGELFF. Here the CDR3 DNA reads TGTGCCAGCAGCCCCCGGGTCCCCAGCGGCGGGGAGCTGTTTTTT.

The chain links TRBV11-3 to TRBJ2-7; TRBD2 is a possible D gene (6 bases). Per germline, CDR1 SGHNT and CDR2 YENEEA. V was pared by 3 bases and J by 2 bases, with 8 bases between. This CDR3 contains 13 residues. The CDR3 reads CASSFGEAYEQYF. CDR3 in DNA: TGTGCCAGCAGCTTTGGGGAGGCCTACGAGCAGTACTTC.

The V gene is TRBV7-2, the J gene TRBJ2-1, with 7 bases fitting TRBD2. The CDR3 contains 14 residues. The junction had 10 bases not matched to a gene; V was cut back by 5 bases and J by 9 bases. From germline, CDR1 is SGHTA and CDR2 FQGNSA. As DNA, the CDR3 is TGTGCCAGCAGCCTCGGACTAGTTAGCCCTGAGCAGTTCTTC. The encoded protein is CASSLGLVSPEQFF.